This is a list of T cell receptor beta chains from one sample in a study of T cells after posttransplantation cyclophosphamide. The repertoire was sequenced with immunoSEQ multiplex PCR; TCRdb's copy has only in-frame clones and lacks some. Seen here are about 22,000 clones, 85% to 90% observed once, and the top ten hold 12%. The sequencing used PBMCs, collected after allogeneic stem cell transplant with posttransplant cyclophosphamide. Receptors originate from a female patient in her 30s who received an allogeneic stem cell transplant from an unrelated donor, was CMV-positive, and had no GVHD. Some T cells may arise from the graft donor. The CDR3 runs from the conserved cysteine through the conserved F or W. D genes are given only for firm matches. Clone size, where shown, is once, few, many, or a class for clones that have expanded.

j_call v_call clone_size d_call cdr3_aa cdr3_nt
TRBJ2-7 TRBV9 - - CASSVHFGGPSGEQYF TGTGCCAGCAGCGTGCACTTTGGAGGGCCTTCAGGCGAGCAGTACTTC
TRBJ2-7 TRBV5-1 - - CASTPRGGPYEQYF TGCGCCAGCACCCCACGCGGGGGCCCCTACGAGCAGTACTTC
TRBJ2-7 TRBV6-5 - TRBD1 CASGQRTGHHEQYF TGTGCCAGCGGACAAAGGACAGGGCACCACGAGCAGTACTTC
TRBJ2-1 TRBV5-1 - TRBD1 CASSLEIGQVYNEQFF TGCGCCAGCAGCTTGGAGATTGGACAGGTCTACAATGAGCAGTTCTTC
TRBJ2-7 TRBV7-8 - TRBD2 CASSPGTSGGYEQYF TGTGCCAGCAGCCCTGGGACTAGCGGGGGGTACGAGCAGTACTTC
TRBJ1-2 TRBV28 - - CASSDRTDYGYTF TGTGCCAGCAGTGACCGGACAGACTATGGCTACACCTTC
TRBJ2-5 TRBV12-5 - TRBD1 CASAGQGVKQETQYF TGTGCTAGTGCCGGACAGGGGGTGAAGCAAGAGACCCAGTACTTC
TRBJ1-6 TRBV18 - TRBD1 CASSPKLTGQGTYNSPLHF TGTGCCAGCTCACCAAAACTCACGGGACAGGGCACCTATAATTCACCCCTCCACTTT
TRBJ1-2 TRBV28 - TRBD1 CATTDRVSGYTF TGTGCCACTACGGACAGGGTTAGTGGCTACACCTTC
TRBJ1-6 TRBV10-3 - - CAISRGYNSPLHF TGTGCCATCAGCAGGGGTTATAATTCCCCCCTCCACTTT
TRBJ2-7 TRBV7-2 - - CASSPLGAWHEQYF TGTGCCAGCAGCCCCCTAGGGGCTTGGCACGAGCAGTACTTC
TRBJ2-5 TRBV7-2 - TRBD2 CASSTRLATETQYF TGTGCCAGCAGCACCAGACTAGCTACGGAGACCCAGTACTTC
TRBJ2-1 TRBV5-4 - - CASSLGLVGNEQFF TGTGCCAGCAGCTTGGGACTAGTCGGCAATGAGCAGTTCTTC
TRBJ1-5 TRBV5-5 - TRBD1 CASSFWDRVGQPQHF TGTGCCAGCAGCTTCTGGGACAGGGTGGGTCAGCCCCAGCATTTT
TRBJ1-1 TRBV2 - TRBD1 CAIQGVYTEAFF TGTGCCATACAGGGGGTGTACACTGAAGCTTTCTTT
TRBJ2-5 TRBV11-2 - TRBD2 CASSLVSGGLGETQYF TGTGCCAGCAGCTTAGTTAGCGGGGGGCTGGGGGAGACCCAGTACTTC
TRBJ2-7 TRBV28 - - CASSLQGGLSYEQYF TGTGCCAGCAGTCTTCAAGGCGGGCTTTCCTACGAGCAGTACTTC
TRBJ2-1 TRBV7-6 - - CASSLTGPFPNEQFF TGTGCCAGCAGCTTAACAGGCCCTTTCCCCAATGAGCAGTTCTTC
TRBJ1-1 TRBV19 few - CASSSYREKAFF TGTGCCAGTAGTAGTTACAGGGAGAAGGCTTTCTTT
TRBJ1-5 TRBV5-1 - TRBD1 CASSPFGTGGNQPQHF TGCGCCAGCAGCCCATTCGGGACAGGGGGAAATCAGCCCCAGCATTTT